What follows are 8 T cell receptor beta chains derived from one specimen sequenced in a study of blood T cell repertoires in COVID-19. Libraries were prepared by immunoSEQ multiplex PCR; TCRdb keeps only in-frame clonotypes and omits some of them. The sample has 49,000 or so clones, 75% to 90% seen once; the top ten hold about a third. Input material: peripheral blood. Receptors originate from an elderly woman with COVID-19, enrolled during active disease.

The CDR3 bases are TGTGCCAGCATGAAGTCGCGAGAAACTGAAGCTTTCTTT. Protein sequence: CASMKSRETEAFF. The rearrangement uses TRBV2 and TRBJ1-1; unclear D gene. There are 13 residues in the CDR3. Trimming stripped 7 bases from V and 5 bases from J, with 14 bases between. The germline V gene encodes CDR1 SNHLY and CDR2 FYNNEI.

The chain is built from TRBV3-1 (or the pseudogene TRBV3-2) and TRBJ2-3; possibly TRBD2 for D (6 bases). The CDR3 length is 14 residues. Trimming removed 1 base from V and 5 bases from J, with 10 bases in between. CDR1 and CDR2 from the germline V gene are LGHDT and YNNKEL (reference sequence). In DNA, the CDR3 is TGTGCCAGCAGCCAAGGGAGGGCGGAAGATACGCAGTATTTT. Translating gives CASSQGRAEDTQYF.

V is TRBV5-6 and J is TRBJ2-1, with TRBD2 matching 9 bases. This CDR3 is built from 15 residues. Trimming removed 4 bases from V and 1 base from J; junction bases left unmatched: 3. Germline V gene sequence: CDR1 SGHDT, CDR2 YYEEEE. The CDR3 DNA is TGTGCCAGCAGCGAAAGCGGGAGGTCCTACAATGAGCAGTTCTTC. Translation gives CASSESGRSYNEQFF.

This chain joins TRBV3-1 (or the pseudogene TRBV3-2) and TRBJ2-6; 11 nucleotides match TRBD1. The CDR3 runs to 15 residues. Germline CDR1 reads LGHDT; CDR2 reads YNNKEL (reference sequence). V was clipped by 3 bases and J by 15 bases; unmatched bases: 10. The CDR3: CASSHPGGDRGALTF. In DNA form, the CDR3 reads TGTGCCAGCAGCCACCCGGGGGGGGACAGGGGGGCCCTGACTTTC.

CDR3 region: CASSIRQGLSNQPQHF. For the CDR3, the DNA is TGTGCCAGTAGTATAAGACAGGGACTTAGCAATCAGCCCCAGCATTTT. The chain has TRBV19 and TRBJ1-5, with TRBD1 identical over 7 bases. CDR3 size: 16 residues. V shed 2 bases and J 0 bases; nucleotides not matched to a gene: 4. Germline CDR1 and CDR2: LNHDA and SQIVND (reference sequence).

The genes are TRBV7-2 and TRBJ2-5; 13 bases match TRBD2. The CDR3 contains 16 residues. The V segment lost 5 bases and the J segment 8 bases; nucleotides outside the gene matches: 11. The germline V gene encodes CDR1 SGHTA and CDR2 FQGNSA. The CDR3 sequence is CASSQTGLAGPETQYF. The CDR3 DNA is TGTGCCAGCAGCCAAACGGGACTAGCGGGACCTGAAACCCAGTACTTC.

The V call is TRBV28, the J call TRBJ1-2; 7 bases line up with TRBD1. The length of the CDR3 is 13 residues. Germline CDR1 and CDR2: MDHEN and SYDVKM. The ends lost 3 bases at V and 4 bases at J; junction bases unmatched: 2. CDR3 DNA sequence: TGTGCCAGCAGTTTGCGGACAGGCTATGGCTACACCTTC. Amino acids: CASSLRTGYGYTF.

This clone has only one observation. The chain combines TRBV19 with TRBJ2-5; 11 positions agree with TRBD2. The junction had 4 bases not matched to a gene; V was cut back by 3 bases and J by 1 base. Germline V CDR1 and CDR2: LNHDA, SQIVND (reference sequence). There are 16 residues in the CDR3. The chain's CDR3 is CASSMLTSGAQETQYF. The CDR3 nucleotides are TGTGCCAGTAGTATGCTGACTAGCGGGGCCCAAGAGACCCAGTACTTC.